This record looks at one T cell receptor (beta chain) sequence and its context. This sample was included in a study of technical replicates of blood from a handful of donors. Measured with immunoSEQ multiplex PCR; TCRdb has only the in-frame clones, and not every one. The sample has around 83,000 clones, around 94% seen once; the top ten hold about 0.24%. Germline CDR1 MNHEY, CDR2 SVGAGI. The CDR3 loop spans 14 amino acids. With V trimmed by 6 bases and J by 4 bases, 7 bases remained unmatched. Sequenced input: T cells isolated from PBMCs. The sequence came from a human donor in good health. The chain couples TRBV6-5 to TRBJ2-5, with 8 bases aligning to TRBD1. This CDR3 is CASRPPGGAETQYF. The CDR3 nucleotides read TGTGCCAGCAGACCCCCAGGGGGCGCAGAGACCCAGTACTTC.